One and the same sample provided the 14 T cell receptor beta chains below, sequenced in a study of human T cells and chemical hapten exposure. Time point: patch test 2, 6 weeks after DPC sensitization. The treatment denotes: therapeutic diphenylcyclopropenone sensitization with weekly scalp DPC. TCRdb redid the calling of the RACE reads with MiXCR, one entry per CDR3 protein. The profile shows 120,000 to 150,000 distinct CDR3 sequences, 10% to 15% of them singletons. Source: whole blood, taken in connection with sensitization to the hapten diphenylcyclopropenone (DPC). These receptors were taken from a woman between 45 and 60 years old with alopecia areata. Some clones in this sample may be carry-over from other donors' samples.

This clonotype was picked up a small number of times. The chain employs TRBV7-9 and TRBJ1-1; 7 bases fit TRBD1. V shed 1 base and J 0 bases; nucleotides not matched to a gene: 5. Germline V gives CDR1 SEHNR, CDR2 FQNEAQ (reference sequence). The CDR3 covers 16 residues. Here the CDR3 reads CASSLGDSLVNTEAFF. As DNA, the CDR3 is TGTGCCAGCAGCTTAGGGGACAGTCTAGTGAACACTGAAGCTTTCTTT.

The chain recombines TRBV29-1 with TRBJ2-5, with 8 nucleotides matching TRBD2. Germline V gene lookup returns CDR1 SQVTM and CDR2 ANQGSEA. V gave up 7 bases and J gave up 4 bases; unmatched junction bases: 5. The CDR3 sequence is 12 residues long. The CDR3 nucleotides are TGCAGCGCCTCAAGCGGGAGAGAGACCCAGTACTTC. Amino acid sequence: CSASSGRETQYF. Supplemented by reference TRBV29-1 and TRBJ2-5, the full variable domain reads SAVISQKPSRDICQRGTSLTIQCQVDSQVTMMFWYRQQPGQSLTLIATANQGSEATYESGFVIDKFPISRPNLTFSTLTVSNMSPEDSSIYLCSASSGRETQYFGPGTRLLVL.

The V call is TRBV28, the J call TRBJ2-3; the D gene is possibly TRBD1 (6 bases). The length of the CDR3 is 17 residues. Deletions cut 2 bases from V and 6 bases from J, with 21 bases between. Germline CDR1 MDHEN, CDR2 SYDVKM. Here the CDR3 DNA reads TGTGCCAGCAGTTTACGGACCCCCGGCAGGGGTTTCGATACGCAGTATTTT. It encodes CASSLRTPGRGFDTQYF. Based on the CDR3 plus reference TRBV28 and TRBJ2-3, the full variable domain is DVKVTQSSRYLVKRTGEKVFLECVQDMDHENMFWYRQDPGLGLRLIYFSYDVKMKEKGDIPEGYSVSREKKERFSLILESASTNQTSMYLCASSLRTPGRGFDTQYFGPGTRLTVL.

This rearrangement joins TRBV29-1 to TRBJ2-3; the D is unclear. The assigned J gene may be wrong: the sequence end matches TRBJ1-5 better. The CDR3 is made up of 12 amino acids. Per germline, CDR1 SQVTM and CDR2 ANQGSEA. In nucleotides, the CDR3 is TGCAGCGTTGAGCTCAACACAGATACGCAGCATTTT. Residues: CSVELNTDTQHF.

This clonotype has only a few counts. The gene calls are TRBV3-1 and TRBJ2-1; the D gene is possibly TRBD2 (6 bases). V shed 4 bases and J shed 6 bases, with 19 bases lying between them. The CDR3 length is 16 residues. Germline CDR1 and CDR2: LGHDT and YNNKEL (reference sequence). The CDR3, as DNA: TGTGCCAGCAGCCCTTTGGGGGGAGGCTTCTTCAATGAGCAGTTCTTC. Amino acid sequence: CASSPLGGGFFNEQFF.

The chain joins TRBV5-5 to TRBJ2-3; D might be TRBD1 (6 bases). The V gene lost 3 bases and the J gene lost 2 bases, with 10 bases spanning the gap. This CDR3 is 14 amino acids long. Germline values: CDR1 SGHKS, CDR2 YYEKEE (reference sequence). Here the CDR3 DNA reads TGTGCCAGCAGCTGGGGACATGCCACAGATACGCAGTATTTT. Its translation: CASSWGHATDTQYF.

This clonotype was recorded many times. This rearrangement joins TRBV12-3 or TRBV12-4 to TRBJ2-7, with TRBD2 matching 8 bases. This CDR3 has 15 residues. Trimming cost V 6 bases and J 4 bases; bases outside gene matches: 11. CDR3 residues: CASSSVAGLEYEQYF. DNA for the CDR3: TGTGCCAGCAGCTCAGTAGCGGGATTGGAGTACGAGCAGTACTTC.

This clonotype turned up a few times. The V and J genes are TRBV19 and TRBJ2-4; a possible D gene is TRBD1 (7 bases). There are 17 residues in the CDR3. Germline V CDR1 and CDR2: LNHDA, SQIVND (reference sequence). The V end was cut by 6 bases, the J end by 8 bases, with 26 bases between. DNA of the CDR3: TGTGCCAGTAGGACGACAGGGCGGCCGGGGGATGTAGACATTCAGTACTTC. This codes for CASRTTGRPGDVDIQYF.

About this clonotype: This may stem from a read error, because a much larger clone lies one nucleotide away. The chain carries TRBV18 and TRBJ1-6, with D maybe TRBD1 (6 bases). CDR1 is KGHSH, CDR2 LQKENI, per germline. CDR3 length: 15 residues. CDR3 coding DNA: TGTACCAGCTCACCACGGGACATGACTAATTCACCCCTCCACTTT. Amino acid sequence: CTSSPRDMTNSPLHF.

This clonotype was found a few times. The CDR3 here is CASSLYGDQETQYF. The CDR3 DNA reads as TGTGCCAGCAGCTTGTACGGGGACCAAGAGACCCAGTACTTC. The chain combines TRBV5-6 with TRBJ2-5, with D maybe TRBD2 (5 bases). Trimming left V 1 base short and J 0 bases short, with 7 bases between. Germline V gene sequence: CDR1 SGHDT, CDR2 YYEEEE. The CDR3 length is 14 residues.

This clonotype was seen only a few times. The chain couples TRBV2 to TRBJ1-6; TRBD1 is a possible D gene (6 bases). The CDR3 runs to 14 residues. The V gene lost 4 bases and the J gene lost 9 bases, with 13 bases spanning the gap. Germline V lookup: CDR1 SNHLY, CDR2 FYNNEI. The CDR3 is CASSVGGGGSPLHF. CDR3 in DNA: TGTGCCAGCAGTGTGGGAGGGGGGGGTTCACCCCTCCACTTT. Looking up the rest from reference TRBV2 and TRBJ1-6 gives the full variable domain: EPEVTQTPSHQVTQMGQEVILRCVPISNHLYFYWYRQILGQKVEFLVSFYNNEISEKSEIFDDQFSVERPDGSNFTLKIRSTKLEDSAMYFCASSVGGGGSPLHFGNGTRLTVT.

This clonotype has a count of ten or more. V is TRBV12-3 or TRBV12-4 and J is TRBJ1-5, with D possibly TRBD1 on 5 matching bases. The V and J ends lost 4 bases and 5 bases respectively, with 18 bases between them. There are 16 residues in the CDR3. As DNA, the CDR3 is TGTGCCAGCAGTTCCGACAGACCTCGGAACCATCAGCCCCAGCATTTT. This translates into CASSSDRPRNHQPQHF.

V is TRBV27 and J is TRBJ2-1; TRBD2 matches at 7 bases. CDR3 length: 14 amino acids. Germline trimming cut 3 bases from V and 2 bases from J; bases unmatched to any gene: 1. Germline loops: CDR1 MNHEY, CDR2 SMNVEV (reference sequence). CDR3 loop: CASSLREPYNEQFF. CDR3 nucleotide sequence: TGTGCCAGCAGTTTGCGGGAGCCCTACAATGAGCAGTTCTTC.

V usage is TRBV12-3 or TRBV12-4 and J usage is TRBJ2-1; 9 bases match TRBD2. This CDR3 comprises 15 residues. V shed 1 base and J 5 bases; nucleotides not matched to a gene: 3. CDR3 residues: CASSLGAGGDNEQFF. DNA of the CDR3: TGTGCCAGCAGTTTAGGGGCGGGAGGGGACAATGAGCAGTTCTTC.